Sequencing of this TCR beta chain was carried out in a study of T cell changes during pregnancy in multiple sclerosis. CDR1 is SGHVS, CDR2 FNYEAQ, per germline. This CDR3 comprises 16 residues. Trimming took 1 base from V and 2 from J, leaving 13 bases between them. Here immunoSEQ multiplex PCR was the method, and the copy in TCRdb shows in-frame clones only, minus some. Of about 79,000 clones detected, around nine tenths appear once; the ten largest clones hold 0.47%. The chain is built from TRBV7-6 and TRBJ2-3; tentative D call: TRBD2 (7 bases). This material consisted of CD4+ T cells from peripheral blood mononuclear cells, taken in the second trimester of pregnancy. The sequence was collected from a female donor with multiple sclerosis, enrolled in a pregnancy study. In DNA form, the CDR3 reads TGTGCCAGCAGCTTAGAGGGCGGGGGCCCCACAGATACGCAGTATTTT. Translation gives CASSLEGGGPTDTQYF.